A single sample is the source of the 32 T cell receptor beta chains below, sequenced in a study of shared clonotypes between healthy human individuals. The repertoire was sequenced with immunoSEQ multiplex PCR; TCRdb's copy has only in-frame clones and lacks some. The data show about 2 million clones, with around 95% seen just once and 0.13% held by the top ten. The sample was naive CD4+ T cells sorted from blood. Subset specified: CD45RA+ positively selected. The receptors were gathered from a man between 18 and 29 years old in good health.

This sequence joins TRBV7-9 and TRBJ2-1; tentatively, D is TRBD1 (6 bases). The CDR3 is 15 residues long. V lost 7 bases and J 4 bases, leaving 17 bases between the germline ends. Germline CDR1 SEHNR, CDR2 FQNEAQ (reference sequence). The CDR3 here is CASTGPGHLYNEQFF. The DNA of the CDR3 is TGTGCCAGCACCGGACCGGGACACCTTTACAATGAGCAGTTCTTC.

As to this clone: This same CDR3 is encoded by further DNA sequences in the sample. The J gene is TRBJ1-5, the V gene TRBV5-1; D is perhaps TRBD1 (6 bases). This CDR3 is 15 amino acids long. Germline V gene data show CDR1 as SGHRS and CDR2 as YFSETQ. The V end lost 0 bases, the J end lost 4 bases, and 11 bases lay between the germline ends. The CDR3 sequence is CASSLEGQGNQPQHF. Here the CDR3 DNA reads TGCGCCAGCAGCTTGGAGGGGCAGGGGAATCAGCCCCAGCATTTT.

The chain couples TRBV9 to TRBJ2-1, with D maybe TRBD2 (5 bases). There are 14 residues in the CDR3. The V end was cut by 5 bases, the J end by 3 bases, with 12 bases between. Germline CDR1 SGDLS, CDR2 YYNGEE. Here the CDR3 reads CASSHGLGYNEQFF. For the CDR3, the DNA is TGTGCCAGCAGTCACGGACTGGGCTACAATGAGCAGTTCTTC.

This chain joins TRBV14 and TRBJ1-4, with 8 positions matching TRBD1. There are 14 residues in the CDR3. V lost 6 bases to trimming and J lost 5 bases; unmatched junction nucleotides: 5. CDR1 is SGHDN, CDR2 FVKESK, per germline. CDR3 protein: CASSLRDRNEKLFF. In nucleotides, the CDR3 is TGTGCCAGCAGTCTCCGGGACAGGAATGAAAAACTGTTTTTT.

The rearrangement joins TRBV5-6 to TRBJ2-1, with 9 bases identical to TRBD2. CDR3 length: 16 residues. Germline CDR1 is SGHDT and CDR2 is YYEEEE. V lost 4 bases, J lost 10 bases, and 15 bases stayed unmatched. CDR3 in amino acids: CASSASGTSLGVEQFF. CDR3 DNA: TGTGCCAGCAGCGCGTCCGGGACTAGCTTAGGGGTGGAGCAGTTCTTC.

The chain combines TRBV2 with TRBJ1-2; a weak D match, TRBD1 (5 bases). V lost 4 bases and J 6 bases, leaving 12 bases between the germline ends. Germline values: CDR1 SNHLY, CDR2 FYNNEI. CDR3 length: 13 residues. The CDR3 DNA follows: TGTGCCAGCAGTGTGTTCAGGGCGGATGGCTACACCTTC. The encoded protein is CASSVFRADGYTF.

The V call is TRBV6-6, the J call TRBJ2-1, with D perhaps TRBD2 (7 bases). CDR1 is MNHNY, CDR2 SVGAGI, per germline (reference sequence). CDR3 length equals 16 residues. V lost 6 bases to trimming and J lost 9 bases, with 24 bases between them. The CDR3 DNA follows: TGTGCCAGCAGCCCCACCGGAGGGGGGGCGATCGGTGAGCAGTTCTTC. Translated: CASSPTGGGAIGEQFF.

This clone was counted a single time. The chain is built from TRBV5-4 and TRBJ2-7; possible D gene TRBD2, 6 bases. This CDR3 has 15 amino acids. The V end was cut by 0 bases, the J end by 2 bases, with 12 bases between. Germline V CDR1 and CDR2: SGHNT, YYREEE (reference sequence). The CDR3 region has the DNA TGTGCCAGCAGCTTGGGGGGGACTGTCACCTACGAGCAGTACTTC. This encodes CASSLGGTVTYEQYF. Combining the CDR3 with reference TRBV5-4 and TRBJ2-7 gives the whole variable domain ETGVTQSPTHLIKTRGQQVTLRCSSQSGHNTVSWYQQALGQGPQFIFQYYREEENGRGNFPPRFSGLQFPNYSSELNVNALELDDSALYLCASSLGGTVTYEQYFGPGTRLTVT.

The chain uses TRBV2 and TRBJ1-5, with 10 bases fitting TRBD1. Germline CDR1 SNHLY, CDR2 FYNNEI. The CDR3 contains 14 residues. J was trimmed by 15 bases and V by 0 bases; bases with no gene match: 8. The DNA of the CDR3 is TGTGCCAGCAGTGAAGCGCGGGACAGGGGTACTGGGCATTTT. Encoded protein: CASSEARDRGTGHF.

The rearrangement links TRBV6-5 to TRBJ1-2; 7 nucleotides line up with TRBD1. The CDR3 covers 15 residues. The V gene end was trimmed by 6 bases and the J gene end by 8 bases; junction bases not matched to a gene: 15. Germline V gives CDR1 MNHEY, CDR2 SVGAGI. The CDR3 here is CASRRQGPGWEGYTF. CDR3 coding DNA: TGTGCCAGCAGGCGACAGGGCCCAGGATGGGAAGGCTACACCTTC.

Remarks on this clone: Other DNA variants within this sample encode the same CDR3. The V call is TRBV30, the J call TRBJ1-5; 8 nucleotides agree with TRBD1. The CDR3 covers 14 residues. Germline values: CDR1 GTSNPN, CDR2 SVGIG (reference sequence). Trimming removed 0 bases from V and 5 bases from J; junction bases left unmatched: 3. The chain's CDR3 is CAWSVGQGYQPQHF. The CDR3 nucleotides read TGTGCCTGGAGTGTCGGACAGGGATATCAGCCCCAGCATTTT. Based on the CDR3 plus reference TRBV30 and TRBJ1-5, the full variable domain is SQTIHQWPATLVQPVGSPLSLECTVEGTSNPNLYWYRQAAGRGLQLLFYSVGIGQISSEVPQNLSASRPQDRQFILSSKKLLLSDSGFYLCAWSVGQGYQPQHFGDGTRLSIL.

This clone occurred once. The chain carries TRBV10-3 and TRBJ1-6, with 7 bases fitting TRBD1. Germline trimming cut 4 bases from V and 8 bases from J; bases unmatched to any gene: 8. Germline V gene data show CDR1 as ENHRY and CDR2 as SYGVKD. This CDR3 comprises 15 residues. The CDR3 DNA follows: TGTGCCATCAGTGTGGAGGGGGCTCGGGATTCACCCCTCCACTTT. It encodes CAISVEGARDSPLHF.

V is TRBV30 and J is TRBJ1-5; D gene unclear. Germline CDR1 reads GTSNPN; CDR2 reads SVGIG (reference sequence). This CDR3 region has 13 residues. Trimming removed 1 base from V and 0 bases from J, with 4 bases in between. The CDR3 DNA reads as TGTGCCTGGAGTGGATTTAGCAATCAGCCCCAGCATTTT. Its protein product is CAWSGFSNQPQHF.

V usage is TRBV5-1 and J usage is TRBJ1-6; tentatively, D is TRBD1 (6 bases). With 0 bases removed from V and 10 bases from J, the gap between germline ends came to 14 bases. The CDR3 length is 15 residues. Germline V gene data show CDR1 as SGHRS and CDR2 as YFSETQ. CDR3 sequence: CASSLVSGVGSPLHF. The CDR3 nucleotides are TGCGCCAGCAGCTTGGTATCAGGGGTTGGGTCACCCCTCCACTTT. The entire variable domain, with the rest obtained from reference TRBV5-1 and TRBJ1-6, is as follows: KAGVTQTPRYLIKTRGQQVTLSCSPISGHRSVSWYQQTPGQGLQFLFEYFSETQRNKGNFPGRFSGRQFSNSRSEMNVSTLELGDSALYLCASSLVSGVGSPLHFGNGTRLTVT.

The rearrangement uses TRBV19 and TRBJ1-2, with TRBD1 matching 8 bases. This CDR3 region has 15 residues. The germline gives CDR1 LNHDA, CDR2 SQIVND (reference sequence). V trimming: 0 bases; J trimming: 8 bases; junction bases outside the gene matches: 8. The CDR3 reads CASSIERTGSHGYTF. CDR3 sequence (DNA): TGTGCCAGTAGTATAGAGAGGACAGGGAGTCACGGCTACACCTTC.

The chain joins TRBV28 to TRBJ2-7, with 8 bases matching TRBD1. Trimming took 5 bases from V and 6 from J; bases not matched to a gene: 12. The CDR3 has 15 amino acids. The germline gives CDR1 MDHEN, CDR2 SYDVKM. CDR3 nucleotides: TGTGCCAGCAGTCCGCACCCACAGGGGGTTGTCGAGCAGTACTTC. This gives the protein CASSPHPQGVVEQYF.

This CDR3 reads CASSDTQGQTDTQYF. DNA of the CDR3: TGCGCCAGCAGTGACACCCAGGGCCAGACAGATACGCAGTATTTT. The chain combines TRBV10-1 with TRBJ2-3; the D gene is possibly TRBD1 (5 bases). With 3 bases removed from V and 3 bases from J, the gap between germline ends came to 13 bases. This CDR3 contains 15 residues. Germline lookup yields CDR1 WNHNN and CDR2 SYGVQD (reference sequence).

The V call is TRBV7-2, the J call TRBJ2-1; D may be TRBD1 (6 bases). Germline CDR1 SGHTA, CDR2 FQGNSA. Trimming pared 3 bases from V and 0 bases from J, leaving 12 bases between. This CDR3 spans 16 amino acids. This CDR3 is CASSLVGHSSYNEQFF. The CDR3, as DNA: TGTGCCAGCAGCTTGGTGGGACATAGCTCCTACAATGAGCAGTTCTTC. Full variable domain (rest looked up from reference TRBV7-2 and TRBJ2-1): GAGVSQSPSNKVTEKGKDVELRCDPISGHTALYWYRQSLGQGLEFLIYFQGNSAPDKSGLPSDRFSAERTGGSVSTLTIQRTQQEDSAVYLCASSLVGHSSYNEQFFGPGTRLTVL.

V and J are TRBV10-3 and TRBJ2-3, with 10 bases that match TRBD2. This CDR3 contains 14 residues. V lost 9 bases and J lost 2; bases outside the gene matches: 5. Germline assignment: CDR1 ENHRY and CDR2 SYGVKD. CDR3 residues: CAIKGTSATDTQYF. The CDR3 nucleotides are TGTGCCATAAAAGGGACTAGCGCCACAGATACGCAGTATTTT.

This chain links TRBV5-4 with TRBJ2-2, with TRBD2 matching over 16 bases. Germline values: CDR1 SGHNT, CDR2 YYREEE (reference sequence). V trimming: 0 bases; J trimming: 5 bases; junction bases outside the gene matches: 7. This CDR3 is built from 19 residues. CDR3: CASSLAPGLAGGRTGELFF. The CDR3 DNA reads as TGTGCCAGCAGCTTGGCACCGGGACTAGCGGGAGGGCGTACCGGGGAGCTGTTTTTT.

The chain recombines TRBV7-2 with TRBJ2-2; D is possibly TRBD1 or TRBD2 (5 bases each). Germline V CDR1 and CDR2: SGHTA, FQGNSA. Trimming pared 0 bases from V and 5 bases from J, leaving 10 bases between. The CDR3 runs 15 residues. CDR3 region: CASSLATWGTGELFF. The CDR3 bases are TGTGCCAGCAGCTTAGCTACCTGGGGGACCGGGGAGCTGTTTTTT.

This clone was picked up a small number of times. The chain carries TRBV5-6 and TRBJ2-1, with TRBD2 identical over 10 bases. The CDR3 extends over 15 amino acids. V dropped 1 base and J dropped 9; count of bases not matched to a gene: 7. Looked up from germline, CDR1 is SGHDT and CDR2 is YYEEEE. CDR3 sequence: CASSLRAGGRSEQFF. DNA for the CDR3: TGTGCCAGCAGCTTGAGAGCGGGGGGGCGAAGTGAGCAGTTCTTC.

The chain recombines TRBV9 with TRBJ2-3; 9 bases agree with TRBD2. The CDR3 runs 13 residues. Germline V gives CDR1 SGDLS, CDR2 YYNGEE. Losses at the gene ends were 0 bases for V and 9 bases for J; bases not matched to a gene: 2. In nucleotides, the CDR3 is TGTGCCAGCAGCGTAGGACTAGCGGAGACGCAGTATTTT. It translates to CASSVGLAETQYF.

This clone was detected only once. The CDR3 nucleotides are TGTGCCAGCAGCTTTTATCTGGTCGGTAATTCACCCCTCCACTTT. Amino acid sequence: CASSFYLVGNSPLHF. V gene TRBV5-8 combines with J gene TRBJ1-6, with D unresolved. Germline values: CDR1 SGHTS, CDR2 YDEGEE. The CDR3 covers 15 residues. Trimming removed 2 bases from V and 6 bases from J, with 12 bases in between.

This chain joins TRBV30 and TRBJ1-5, with 8 positions matching TRBD1. V shed 0 bases and J 1 base; nucleotides not matched to a gene: 11. CDR1 GTSNPN and CDR2 SVGIG come from the germline V gene (reference sequence). CDR3 length equals 18 residues. CDR3 loop: CAWSVIRTGWGSNQPQHF. DNA of the CDR3: TGTGCCTGGAGTGTAATTCGGACAGGGTGGGGAAGCAATCAGCCCCAGCATTTT.

The V call is TRBV27, the J call TRBJ2-5; 10 nucleotides align to TRBD1. Germline V gene lookup returns CDR1 MNHEY and CDR2 SMNVEV (reference sequence). The V segment lost 5 bases and the J segment 5 bases; nucleotides outside the gene matches: 8. The length of the CDR3 is 15 residues. The CDR3 region is CASSLTGGAWETQYF. CDR3 bases: TGTGCCAGCAGTCTGACAGGGGGCGCGTGGGAGACCCAGTACTTC.

This chain uses TRBV2 with TRBJ1-2; D ambiguous. V shed 5 bases and J shed 8 bases, with 15 bases lying between them. The CDR3 covers 13 residues. Germline CDR1 SNHLY, CDR2 FYNNEI. The CDR3 here is CASSPQDLGGYTF. CDR3 nucleotides: TGTGCCAGCAGTCCTCAGGACCTGGGGGGCTACACCTTC.

In regard to this clone: Within the sample, other DNA sequences also encode this same CDR3. This rearrangement joins TRBV5-1 to TRBJ1-1; unclear D gene. The germline CDR1 and CDR2 sequences are SGHRS and YFSETQ. The CDR3 sequence is 13 residues long. The V end lost 0 bases, the J end lost 3 bases, and 6 bases lay between the germline ends. Here the CDR3 DNA reads TGCGCCAGCAGCTTGGATCCGGACACTGAAGCTTTCTTT. Protein sequence: CASSLDPDTEAFF.

This chain connects TRBV6-5 to TRBJ2-7, with D perhaps assigned TRBD1 or TRBD2 (5 bases each). V lost 8 bases to trimming and J lost 4 bases, with 15 bases between them. In germline, CDR1 is MNHEY, CDR2 SVGAGI. CDR3 size: 13 residues. The CDR3 sequence: CASGRPGPYEQYF. CDR3 sequence (DNA): TGTGCCAGCGGGCGCCCGGGGCCATACGAGCAGTACTTC.

V and J are TRBV27 and TRBJ2-5, with unresolved D. CDR3 length: 13 residues. The germline gives CDR1 MNHEY, CDR2 SMNVEV (reference sequence). The V and J ends lost 5 bases and 6 bases respectively, with 13 bases between them. The CDR3 region has the DNA TGTGCCAGCAGTCCCGGGCTGGGGAAGACCCAGTACTTC. This translates into CASSPGLGKTQYF.

The CDR3 loop reads CASSFLGQGSHEQYF. The CDR3 DNA reads TGTGCCAGCAGCTTTCTTGGACAGGGGAGCCACGAGCAGTACTTC. V is TRBV7-2 and J is TRBJ2-7; 9 bases fit TRBD1. The CDR3 sequence is 15 residues long. Germline V CDR1 and CDR2: SGHTA, FQGNSA. The V segment lost 3 bases and the J segment 5 bases; nucleotides outside the gene matches: 8.

This sequence joins TRBV30 and TRBJ2-5; 11 nucleotides align to TRBD1. CDR3 length: 15 amino acids. Trimming took 0 bases from V and 5 from J; bases not matched to a gene: 5. Germline CDR1 GTSNPN, CDR2 SVGIG (reference sequence). The CDR3 reads CAWSVGQGALETQYF. The CDR3 DNA sequence: TGTGCCTGGAGTGTAGGACAGGGGGCGCTTGAGACCCAGTACTTC.